These 28 T cell receptor beta chains were all obtained from the same sample, sequenced in a study of cytomegalovirus exposure and HLA in healthy donors. Use of 60 Vbeta and 13 Jbeta primers characterized the PCR. Method: immunoSEQ multiplex PCR; TCRdb's copy keeps in-frame clones and lacks some. This repertoire shows more than 95,000 clones, around three quarters found once; its top ten account for over 2.5%. The specimen sequenced was PBMCs. The receptors shown here come from a woman in her forties or fifties in good health and CMV-seronegative.

This clone was counted between two and nine times. The chain recombines TRBV5-1 with TRBJ1-5; D remains ambiguous. Trimming cost V 4 bases and J 7 bases, with 18 bases left between them. This CDR3 contains 15 residues. Germline V CDR1 and CDR2: SGHRS, YFSETQ. The CDR3 DNA sequence: TGCGCCAGCAGCGAAACGGGCCAATCGGGACAGCCCCAGCATTTT. Protein sequence: CASSETGQSGQPQHF.

The rearrangement uses TRBV28 and TRBJ1-6, with D possibly matching TRBD1 (5 bases). The germline V and J ends were trimmed by 6 bases and 4 bases, with 10 bases remaining between them. Looked up from germline, CDR1 is MDHEN and CDR2 is SYDVKM. This CDR3 is 14 amino acids long. This CDR3 reads CASRPGLYNSPLHF. In DNA, the CDR3 is TGTGCCAGCAGACCGGGACTTTATAATTCACCCCTCCACTTT.

The J gene is TRBJ2-3, the V gene TRBV29-1, with a weak D call TRBD2 (5 bases). V was pared by 8 bases and J by 2 bases, with 20 bases between. CDR3 length: 15 amino acids. In germline, CDR1 is SQVTM, CDR2 ANQGSEA. CDR3 nucleotides: TGCAGCCCTCCTTGGACTGCCGGGTTCACAGATACGCAGTATTTT. It translates to CSPPWTAGFTDTQYF.

This clone was detected a few times. V is TRBV4-3 and J is TRBJ2-3, with D possibly being TRBD1 (6 bases). Germline V gene data show CDR1 as LGHNA and CDR2 as YSLEER. Trimming removed 1 base from V and 4 bases from J, with 9 bases in between. The CDR3 has 14 residues. The CDR3 region has the DNA TGCGCCAGCAGCCAAGCCCGACAGGCAGATACGCAGTATTTT. It yields the protein CASSQARQADTQYF.

This chain uses TRBV9 with TRBJ1-3; possibly TRBD1 for D (6 bases). The CDR3 loop spans 17 amino acids. V dropped 3 bases and J dropped 3 bases, with 19 bases sitting between them. From germline, CDR1 is SGDLS and CDR2 YYNGEE. The CDR3 sequence: CASSEWSGAQNGNTIYF. As DNA, the CDR3 is TGTGCCAGCAGCGAGTGGTCAGGGGCTCAAAATGGAAACACCATATATTTT.

This clone was observed a handful of times. The chain joins TRBV2 to TRBJ2-1; TRBD2 aligns across 14 bases. CDR1 is SNHLY, CDR2 FYNNEI, per germline. Trimming removed 5 bases from V and 10 bases from J; junction bases left unmatched: 10. The CDR3 sequence is 16 residues long. The CDR3 reads CASSSPGLAGAGEQFF. The CDR3 DNA follows: TGTGCCAGCAGTTCACCGGGACTAGCGGGAGCAGGAGAGCAGTTCTTC.

The gene calls are TRBV10-3 and TRBJ2-7; 7 bases are shared with TRBD2. Trimming took 0 bases from V and 1 from J; bases not matched to a gene: 12. This CDR3 is 18 amino acids long. Germline values: CDR1 ENHRY, CDR2 SYGVKD. The CDR3, as DNA: TGTGCCATCAGTGAGTCGACTCGGGGCGGGAGTACGTCCTACGAGCAGTACTTC. This encodes CAISESTRGGSTSYEQYF.

There are a few counts of this clone. This CDR3 is CASSSGTSGQTGELFF. As DNA, the CDR3 is TGTGCCAGCAGTTCCGGGACTAGCGGGCAGACCGGGGAGCTGTTTTTT. The chain has TRBV28 and TRBJ2-2; 12 bases match TRBD2. The CDR3 spans 16 residues. After removal of 4 bases from V and 5 bases from J, the junction contained 5 bases not matched to a gene. Looked up from germline, CDR1 is MDHEN and CDR2 is SYDVKM.

V and J are TRBV9 and TRBJ2-7, with 8 bases lining up with TRBD2. J gave up 4 bases and V 7 bases, and 10 bases lay outside the gene matches. CDR3 length: 14 residues. Germline assignment: CDR1 SGDLS and CDR2 YYNGEE. CDR3 bases: TGTGCCAGCTCCGCAGCGAGCGGGAGTTACGAGCAGTACTTC. Its translation: CASSAASGSYEQYF.

CDR3 region: CASSLGGTSGSYEQYF. CDR3 DNA: TGTGCCAGCAGCCTAGGCGGGACTAGCGGTTCCTACGAGCAGTACTTC. V gene TRBV7-6 combines with J gene TRBJ2-7; 11 bases map to TRBD2. The germline CDR1 and CDR2 sequences are SGHVS and FNYEAQ. The CDR3 consists of 16 residues. V was clipped by 5 bases and J by 1 base; unmatched bases: 7.

The rearrangement joins TRBV19 to TRBJ2-4, with D possibly being TRBD2 (5 bases). Trimming took off 3 bases at V and 2 bases at J, with 8 bases between the two ends. Germline assignment: CDR1 LNHDA and CDR2 SQIVND (reference sequence). The CDR3 extends over 14 amino acids. CDR3 region: CASSMTGTKNIQYF. The DNA of the CDR3 is TGTGCCAGTAGTATGACGGGGACCAAAAACATTCAGTACTTC.

The chain recombines TRBV15 with TRBJ2-7; 9 positions agree with TRBD1. The CDR3 is made up of 17 amino acids. CDR1 LNHNV and CDR2 YYDKDF come from the germline V gene (reference sequence). V gave up 5 bases and J gave up 4 bases; unmatched junction bases: 15. For the CDR3, the DNA is TGTGCCACCAGCTACTTCCTATCCGGGACAGGGTTATACGAGCAGTACTTC. Residues: CATSYFLSGTGLYEQYF.

This chain links TRBV2 with TRBJ1-5; D ambiguous. The CDR3 is made up of 12 amino acids. V was pared by 6 bases and J by 5 bases, with 8 bases between. From germline, CDR1 is SNHLY and CDR2 FYNNEI. CDR3 sequence reads: CASSLLYQPQHF. The CDR3 DNA is TGTGCCAGCAGCCTACTTTATCAGCCCCAGCATTTT.

The table lists this clone with a count of one. This chain's CDR3 is CAISPGQGISDTQYF. CDR3 in DNA: TGTGCCATCAGCCCGGGACAGGGAATATCAGATACGCAGTATTTT. This rearrangement joins TRBV10-3 to TRBJ2-3; 9 nucleotides match TRBD1. In germline, CDR1 is ENHRY, CDR2 SYGVKD. Losses at the gene ends were 6 bases for V and 4 bases for J; bases not matched to a gene: 8. CDR3 size: 15 residues.

The chain recombines TRBV28 with TRBJ2-2; TRBD2 is a possible D gene (5 bases). Germline assignment: CDR1 MDHEN and CDR2 SYDVKM. The CDR3 loop spans 13 amino acids. The V and J ends lost 7 bases and 6 bases respectively, with 12 bases between them. The CDR3 DNA sequence: TGTGCCAGCACTACTAGTTGGTCCGGGGAGCTGTTTTTT. This translates into CASTTSWSGELFF.

This clone was observed a few times. V gene TRBV7-9 combines with J gene TRBJ1-1; D call uncertain. V lost 5 bases and J lost 4, with 11 bases in between. Per the germline V gene, CDR1 is SEHNR and CDR2 is FQNEAQ (reference sequence). The CDR3 loop spans 13 amino acids. The CDR3 DNA is TGTGCCAGCAGCGCATACTCAAGCACTGAAGCTTTCTTT. Protein: CASSAYSSTEAFF.

The chain employs TRBV20-1 and TRBJ1-4; no clear D gene. The germline V gene encodes CDR1 DFQATT and CDR2 SNEGSKA (reference sequence). Trimming cost V 7 bases and J 1 base, with 4 bases left between them. CDR3 length equals 11 residues. CDR3 loop: CSGETNEKLFF. Here the CDR3 DNA reads TGCAGTGGAGAAACTAATGAAAAACTGTTTTTT.

The chain carries TRBV5-1 and TRBJ2-2, with D maybe TRBD1 (5 bases). Germline V lookup: CDR1 SGHRS, CDR2 YFSETQ. The length of the CDR3 is 14 residues. V lost 2 bases and J lost 5, with 10 bases in between. CDR3 residues: CASSFQGPTGELFF. CDR3 sequence (DNA): TGCGCCAGCAGCTTCCAGGGCCCAACCGGGGAGCTGTTTTTT.

The J gene is TRBJ2-4, the V gene TRBV7-2; D call uncertain. Trimming cost V 3 bases and J 6 bases, with 6 bases left between them. Germline CDR1 is SGHTA and CDR2 is FQGNSA. The CDR3 contains 12 residues. The CDR3 sequence: CASSFGSNIQYF. In DNA, the CDR3 is TGTGCCAGCAGCTTTGGCTCAAACATTCAGTACTTC. Looking up the rest from reference TRBV7-2 and TRBJ2-4 gives the full variable domain: GAGVSQSPSNKVTEKGKDVELRCDPISGHTALYWYRQSLGQGLEFLIYFQGNSAPDKSGLPSDRFSAERTGGSVSTLTIQRTQQEDSAVYLCASSFGSNIQYFGAGTRLSVL.

This chain joins TRBV20-1 and TRBJ2-5; the D gene is possibly TRBD2 (6 bases). Between the trimmed V and J ends, which lost 5 bases and 4 bases, there was a span of 8 bases. The CDR3 contains 11 residues. Per the germline V gene, CDR1 is DFQATT and CDR2 is SNEGSKA (reference sequence). The CDR3 protein is CSAPRGETQYF. The DNA of the CDR3 is TGCAGTGCTCCGCGGGGAGAGACCCAGTACTTC.

The V gene is TRBV29-1, the J gene TRBJ2-1; the D gene is possibly TRBD1 (5 bases). Germline lookup yields CDR1 SQVTM and CDR2 ANQGSEA. Trimming left V 3 bases short and J 4 bases short, with 10 bases between. CDR3 length equals 13 residues. CDR3 sequence: CSVEKDNYNEQFF. Written as DNA, the CDR3 is TGCAGCGTTGAGAAGGACAATTACAATGAGCAGTTCTTC.

The V gene is TRBV6-1, the J gene TRBJ2-1, with 8 bases fitting TRBD1. The CDR3 is 14 residues long. Germline V gene sequence: CDR1 MNHNS, CDR2 SASEGT. The V and J ends lost 4 bases and 4 bases, in that order; junction bases with no gene match: 3. The CDR3 coding sequence is TGTGCCAGCAGTGTGGGACAGGTATACAATGAGCAGTTCTTC. Its translation is CASSVGQVYNEQFF.

This chain uses TRBV29-1 with TRBJ2-2, with TRBD2 identical over 11 bases. Per germline, CDR1 SQVTM and CDR2 ANQGSEA. The CDR3 has 18 amino acids. V shed 3 bases, J shed 3 bases, and the junction held 12 bases outside the gene matches. The CDR3 spells CSVEDRSGRAKYTGELFF. The CDR3 nucleotides read TGCAGCGTTGAGGATCGTAGCGGGAGGGCCAAGTACACCGGGGAGCTGTTTTTT.

This clone was recorded once. The chain links TRBV28 to TRBJ1-5; D ambiguous. Germline V lookup: CDR1 MDHEN, CDR2 SYDVKM. The CDR3 has 12 residues. Trimming shortened V by 6 bases and J by 2 bases, and 5 bases separated the two germline ends. CDR3 protein: CASRSGNQPQHF. CDR3 nucleotide sequence: TGTGCCAGCAGGTCAGGCAATCAGCCCCAGCATTTT.

The chain employs TRBV5-4 and TRBJ2-3; 8 bases align to TRBD2. Trimming at V came to 2 bases and at J to 1 base, leaving 6 bases not matched to a gene. CDR3 size: 16 residues. Germline V gene data show CDR1 as SGHNT and CDR2 as YYREEE (reference sequence). CDR3 in DNA: TGTGCCAGCAGCTTTGCTCGGGAGGGGGGCACAGATACGCAGTATTTT. Protein product: CASSFAREGGTDTQYF. Together with reference TRBV5-4 and TRBJ2-3, the CDR3 gives the full variable domain: ETGVTQSPTHLIKTRGQQVTLRCSSQSGHNTVSWYQQALGQGPQFIFQYYREEENGRGNFPPRFSGLQFPNYSSELNVNALELDDSALYLCASSFAREGGTDTQYFGPGTRLTVL.

V usage is TRBV27 and J usage is TRBJ2-1; D gene uncertain. Trimming cost V 4 bases and J 2 bases, with 9 bases left between them. There are 14 residues in the CDR3. Germline V gene lookup returns CDR1 MNHEY and CDR2 SMNVEV (reference sequence). The CDR3 loop reads CASSSTATYNEQFF. CDR3 sequence (DNA): TGTGCCAGCAGTTCTACCGCAACCTACAATGAGCAGTTCTTC.

V usage is TRBV10-3 and J usage is TRBJ2-7, with 11 nucleotides matching TRBD2. CDR3 size: 15 residues. Germline V gene lookup returns CDR1 ENHRY and CDR2 SYGVKD. V gave up 6 bases and J gave up 3 bases; unmatched junction bases: 7. DNA of the CDR3: TGTGCCATCAGCGCCGTAGCGGGAGGGAACTACGAGCAGTACTTC. Its translation: CAISAVAGGNYEQYF.

The chain's CDR3 is CASIQGEVPGELFF. The CDR3 bases are TGTGCCAGCATACAGGGGGAGGTTCCCGGGGAGCTGTTTTTT. The J gene is TRBJ2-2, the V gene TRBV2; 8 nucleotides line up with TRBD1. CDR1 and CDR2 from the germline V gene are SNHLY and FYNNEI. The junction had 7 bases not matched to a gene; V was cut back by 7 bases and J by 6 bases. This CDR3 has 14 amino acids. The full variable domain, with the rest looked up from reference TRBV2 and TRBJ2-2, is EPEVTQTPSHQVTQMGQEVILRCVPISNHLYFYWYRQILGQKVEFLVSFYNNEISEKSEIFDDQFSVERPDGSNFTLKIRSTKLEDSAMYFCASIQGEVPGELFFGEGSRLTVL.